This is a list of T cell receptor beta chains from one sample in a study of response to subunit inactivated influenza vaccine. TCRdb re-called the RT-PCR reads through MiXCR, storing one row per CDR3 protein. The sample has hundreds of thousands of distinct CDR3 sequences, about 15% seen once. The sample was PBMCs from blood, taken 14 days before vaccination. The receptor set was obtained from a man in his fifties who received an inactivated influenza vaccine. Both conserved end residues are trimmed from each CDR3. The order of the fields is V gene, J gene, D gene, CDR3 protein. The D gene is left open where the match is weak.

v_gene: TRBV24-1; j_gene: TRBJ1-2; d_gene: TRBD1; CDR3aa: ATSEGTVNYGYT
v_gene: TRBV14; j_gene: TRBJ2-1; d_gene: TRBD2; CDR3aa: ASSLYTPLSGRNEQF
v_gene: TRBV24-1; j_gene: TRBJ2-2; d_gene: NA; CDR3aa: ATRGLNTGELF
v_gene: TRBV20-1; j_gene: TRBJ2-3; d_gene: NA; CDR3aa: SAGTTSGSDTQY
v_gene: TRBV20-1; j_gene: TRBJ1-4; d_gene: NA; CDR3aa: SVSRTAEKLF
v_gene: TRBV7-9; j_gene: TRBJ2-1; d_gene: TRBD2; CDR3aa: ASSSLAGPTGDEQF
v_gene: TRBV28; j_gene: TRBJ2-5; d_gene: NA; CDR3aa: ASSLFGGKETQY
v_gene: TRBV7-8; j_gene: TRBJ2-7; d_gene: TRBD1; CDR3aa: ASSMTGDSYEQY
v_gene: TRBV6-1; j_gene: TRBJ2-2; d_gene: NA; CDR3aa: ASSEPRVGTGELF
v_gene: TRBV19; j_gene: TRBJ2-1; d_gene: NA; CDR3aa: ASSIAGPYYNEQF
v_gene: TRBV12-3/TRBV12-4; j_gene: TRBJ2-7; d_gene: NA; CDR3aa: ASSLEGSGPYEQY
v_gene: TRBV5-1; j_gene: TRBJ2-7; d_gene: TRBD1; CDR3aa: ASSFSGGEYEQY
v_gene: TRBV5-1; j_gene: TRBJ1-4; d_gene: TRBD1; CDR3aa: ASSPGGTATNEKLF
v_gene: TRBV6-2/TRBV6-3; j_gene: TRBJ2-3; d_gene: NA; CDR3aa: ASSYGTNTDTQY
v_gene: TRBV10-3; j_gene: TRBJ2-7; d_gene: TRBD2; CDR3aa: AIRVAGTYEQY
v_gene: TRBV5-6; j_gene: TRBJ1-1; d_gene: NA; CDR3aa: ASLPGPATNTEAF
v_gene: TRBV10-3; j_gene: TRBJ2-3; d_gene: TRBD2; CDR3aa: AIRGTSGVDTQY
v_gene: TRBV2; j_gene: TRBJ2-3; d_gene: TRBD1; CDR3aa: ASSGDRTYTDTQY
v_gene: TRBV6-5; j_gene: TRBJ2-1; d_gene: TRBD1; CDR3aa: ASSFSSDRGEYNEQF
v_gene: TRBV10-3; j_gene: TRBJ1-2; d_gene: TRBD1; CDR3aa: AIRDRDPDGYT
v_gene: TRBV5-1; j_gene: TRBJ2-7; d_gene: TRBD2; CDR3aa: ASSLRTSGETYEQY
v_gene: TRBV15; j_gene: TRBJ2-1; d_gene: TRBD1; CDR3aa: ATSPWDRGREF
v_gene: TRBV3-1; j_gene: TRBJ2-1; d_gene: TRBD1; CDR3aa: ASSRMPGQQAYNEQF
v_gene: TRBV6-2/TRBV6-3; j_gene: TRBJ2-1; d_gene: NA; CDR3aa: ASSPRPYNEQF
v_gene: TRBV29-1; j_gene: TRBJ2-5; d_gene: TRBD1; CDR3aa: SVEPRGQAGRPQETQY
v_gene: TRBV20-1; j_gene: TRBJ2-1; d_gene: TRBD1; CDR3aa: SANHGQGRYFNEQF
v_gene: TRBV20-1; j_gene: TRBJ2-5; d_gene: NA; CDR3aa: SAHVPGLKETQY
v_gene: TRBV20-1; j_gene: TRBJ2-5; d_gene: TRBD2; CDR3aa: SAREGSFQETQY
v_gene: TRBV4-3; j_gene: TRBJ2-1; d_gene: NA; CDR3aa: ASSQVESDEQF
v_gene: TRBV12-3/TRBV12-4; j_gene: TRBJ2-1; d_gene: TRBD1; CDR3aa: ASSFLLGQYNEQF
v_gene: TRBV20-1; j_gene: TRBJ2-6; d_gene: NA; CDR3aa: SAGGGRSGANVLT
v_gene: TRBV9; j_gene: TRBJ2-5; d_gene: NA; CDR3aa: ASSGVGETQY
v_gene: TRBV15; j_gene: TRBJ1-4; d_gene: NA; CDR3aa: ATSRDRTATNEKLF
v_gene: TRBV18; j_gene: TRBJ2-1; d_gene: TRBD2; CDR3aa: ASSPLTSGSLNWQF
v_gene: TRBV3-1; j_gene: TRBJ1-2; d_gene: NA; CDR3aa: ASSQDFGLL
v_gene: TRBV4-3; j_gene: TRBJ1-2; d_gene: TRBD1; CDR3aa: ASSQHPPGQQAYGYT
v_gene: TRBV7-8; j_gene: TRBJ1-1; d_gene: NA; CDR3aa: ASSLTFPGGFTEAF
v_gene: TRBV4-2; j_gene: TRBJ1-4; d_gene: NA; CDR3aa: ASSQDPATRGEKLF
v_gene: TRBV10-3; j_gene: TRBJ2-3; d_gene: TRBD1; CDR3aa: AISAGTGGTDTQY
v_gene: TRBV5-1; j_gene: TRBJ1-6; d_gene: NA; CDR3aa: ASSLRTRNSPLH
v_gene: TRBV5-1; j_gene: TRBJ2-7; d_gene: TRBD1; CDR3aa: ASSLVGQGRDEQY
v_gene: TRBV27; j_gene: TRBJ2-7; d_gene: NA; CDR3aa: ASSLSPATGSEQY
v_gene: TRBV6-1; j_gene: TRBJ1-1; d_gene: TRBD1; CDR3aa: ASHGTGRTEAF
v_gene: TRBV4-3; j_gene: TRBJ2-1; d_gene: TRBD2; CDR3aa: ASSQEYRLAGSSYNEQF
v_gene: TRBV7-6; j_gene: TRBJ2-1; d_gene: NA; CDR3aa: ASSLDVGVWRGEQF
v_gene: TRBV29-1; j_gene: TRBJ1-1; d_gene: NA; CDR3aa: SVDEGFTEAF
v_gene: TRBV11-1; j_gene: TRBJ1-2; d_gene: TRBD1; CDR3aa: ASSPGTGQGDGYYGYT
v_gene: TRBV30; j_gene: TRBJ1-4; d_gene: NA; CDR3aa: AWSVRQLKEKLF
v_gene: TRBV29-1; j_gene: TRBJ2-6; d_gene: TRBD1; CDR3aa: SVSGQASSGANVLT
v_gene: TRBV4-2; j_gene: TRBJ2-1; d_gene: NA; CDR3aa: ASSQDRPLLPYNEQF
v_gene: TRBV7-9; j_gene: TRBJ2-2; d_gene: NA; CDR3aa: ASSPSIDSNTGELF
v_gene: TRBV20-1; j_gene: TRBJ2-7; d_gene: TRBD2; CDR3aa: SAHSPSGSYEQY
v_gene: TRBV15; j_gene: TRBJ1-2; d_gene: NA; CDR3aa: ATSRGTEYYGYT